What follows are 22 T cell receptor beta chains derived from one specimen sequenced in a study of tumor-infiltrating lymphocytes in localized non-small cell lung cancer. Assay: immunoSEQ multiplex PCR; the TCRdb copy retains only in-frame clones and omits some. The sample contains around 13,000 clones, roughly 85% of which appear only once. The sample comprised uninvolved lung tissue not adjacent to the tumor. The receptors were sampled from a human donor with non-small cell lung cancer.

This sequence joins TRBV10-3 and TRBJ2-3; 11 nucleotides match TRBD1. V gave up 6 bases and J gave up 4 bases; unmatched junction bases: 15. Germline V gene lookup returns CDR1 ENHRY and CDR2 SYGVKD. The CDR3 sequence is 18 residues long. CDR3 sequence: CAISPDRGQTHTPDTQYF. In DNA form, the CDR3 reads TGTGCCATCAGCCCGGACAGGGGGCAAACACATACGCCAGATACGCAGTATTTT.

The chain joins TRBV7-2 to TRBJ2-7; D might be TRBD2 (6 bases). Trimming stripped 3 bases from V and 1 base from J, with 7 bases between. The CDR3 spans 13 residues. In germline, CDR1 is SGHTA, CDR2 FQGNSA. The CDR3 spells CASSFGGSYEQYF. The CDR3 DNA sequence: TGTGCCAGCAGCTTTGGAGGGTCCTACGAGCAGTACTTC.

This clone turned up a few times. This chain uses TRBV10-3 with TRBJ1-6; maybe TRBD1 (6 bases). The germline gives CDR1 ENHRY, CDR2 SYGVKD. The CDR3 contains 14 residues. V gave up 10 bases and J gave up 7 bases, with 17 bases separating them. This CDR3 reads CATREQGVNSPLHF. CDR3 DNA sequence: TGTGCCACCCGGGAACAGGGCGTAAATTCACCCCTCCACTTT.

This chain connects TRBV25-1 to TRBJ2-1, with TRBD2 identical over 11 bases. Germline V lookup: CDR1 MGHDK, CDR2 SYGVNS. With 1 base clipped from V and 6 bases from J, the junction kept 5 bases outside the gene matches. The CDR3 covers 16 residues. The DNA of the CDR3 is TGTGCCAGCAGTGAATTTAGCGGGGGGGCGGTCAATGAGCAGTTCTTC. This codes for CASSEFSGGAVNEQFF.

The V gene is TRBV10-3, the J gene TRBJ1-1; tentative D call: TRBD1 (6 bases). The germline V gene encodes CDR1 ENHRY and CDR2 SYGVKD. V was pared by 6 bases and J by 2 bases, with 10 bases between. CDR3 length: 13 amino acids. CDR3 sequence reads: CAISRGTNTEAFF. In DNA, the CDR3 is TGTGCCATCAGCAGGGGTACTAACACTGAAGCTTTCTTT.

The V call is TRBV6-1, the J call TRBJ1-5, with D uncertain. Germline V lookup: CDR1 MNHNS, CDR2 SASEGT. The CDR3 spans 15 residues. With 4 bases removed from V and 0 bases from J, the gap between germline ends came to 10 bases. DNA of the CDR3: TGTGCCAGCAGTGCGACCTGGAATAGCAATCAGCCCCAGCATTTT. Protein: CASSATWNSNQPQHF.

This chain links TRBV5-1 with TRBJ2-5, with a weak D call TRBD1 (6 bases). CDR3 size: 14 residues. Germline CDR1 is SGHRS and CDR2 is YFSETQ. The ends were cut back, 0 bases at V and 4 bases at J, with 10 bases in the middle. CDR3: CASSLGFRGETQYF. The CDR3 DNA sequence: TGCGCCAGCAGCTTGGGGTTCAGGGGAGAGACCCAGTACTTC.

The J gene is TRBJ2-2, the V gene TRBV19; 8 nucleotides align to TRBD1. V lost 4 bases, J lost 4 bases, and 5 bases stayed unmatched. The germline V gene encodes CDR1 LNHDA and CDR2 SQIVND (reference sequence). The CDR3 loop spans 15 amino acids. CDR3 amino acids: CASSNWDRTTGELFF. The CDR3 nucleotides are TGTGCCAGTAGTAATTGGGACAGGACCACCGGGGAGCTGTTTTTT.

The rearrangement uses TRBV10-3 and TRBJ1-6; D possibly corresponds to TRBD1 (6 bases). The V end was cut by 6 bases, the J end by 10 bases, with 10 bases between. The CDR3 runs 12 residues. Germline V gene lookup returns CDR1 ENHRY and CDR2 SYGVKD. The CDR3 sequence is CAIRDSDSPLHF. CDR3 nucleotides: TGTGCCATCAGGGACAGCGACTCACCCCTCCACTTT.

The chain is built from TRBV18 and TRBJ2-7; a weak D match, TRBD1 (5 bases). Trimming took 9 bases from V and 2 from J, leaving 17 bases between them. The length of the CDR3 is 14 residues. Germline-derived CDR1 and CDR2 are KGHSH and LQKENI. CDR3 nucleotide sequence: TGTGCCAGTACCCCGGACAATTCCCCCTACGAGCAGTACTTC. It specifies CASTPDNSPYEQYF.

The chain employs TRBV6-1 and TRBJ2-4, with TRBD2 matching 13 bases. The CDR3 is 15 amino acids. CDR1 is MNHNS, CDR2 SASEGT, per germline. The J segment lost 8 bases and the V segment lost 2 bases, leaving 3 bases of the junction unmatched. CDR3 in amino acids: CASSETLAGGHIQYF. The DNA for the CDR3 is TGTGCCAGCAGTGAAACACTAGCGGGAGGGCACATTCAGTACTTC.

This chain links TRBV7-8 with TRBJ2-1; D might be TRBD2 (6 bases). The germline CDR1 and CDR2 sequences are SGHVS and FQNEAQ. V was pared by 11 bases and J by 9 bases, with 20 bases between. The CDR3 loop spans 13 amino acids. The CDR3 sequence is CAGAPRLASEQFF. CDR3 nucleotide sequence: TGTGCCGGCGCCCCGCGTCTAGCGAGTGAGCAGTTCTTC.

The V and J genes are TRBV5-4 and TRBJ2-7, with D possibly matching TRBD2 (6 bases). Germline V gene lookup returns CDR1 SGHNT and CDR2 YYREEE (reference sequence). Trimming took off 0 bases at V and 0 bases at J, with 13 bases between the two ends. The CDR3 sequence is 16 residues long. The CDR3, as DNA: TGTGCCAGCAGCTTGGCCGGAGGGATGGGCTCCTACGAGCAGTACTTC. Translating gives CASSLAGGMGSYEQYF.

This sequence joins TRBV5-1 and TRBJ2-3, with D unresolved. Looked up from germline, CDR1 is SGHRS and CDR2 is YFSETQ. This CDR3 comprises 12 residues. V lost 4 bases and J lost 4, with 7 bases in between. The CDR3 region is CASSRASDTQYF. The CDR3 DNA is TGCGCCAGCAGCCGAGCATCAGATACGCAGTATTTT. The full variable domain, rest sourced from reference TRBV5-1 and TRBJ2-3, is KAGVTQTPRYLIKTRGQQVTLSCSPISGHRSVSWYQQTPGQGLQFLFEYFSETQRNKGNFPGRFSGRQFSNSRSEMNVSTLELGDSALYLCASSRASDTQYFGPGTRLTVL.

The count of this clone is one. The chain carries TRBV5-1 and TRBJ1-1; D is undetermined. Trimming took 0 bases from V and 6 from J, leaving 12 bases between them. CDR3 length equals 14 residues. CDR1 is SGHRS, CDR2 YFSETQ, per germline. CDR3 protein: CASSLGRSGAEAFF. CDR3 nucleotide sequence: TGCGCCAGCAGCTTGGGCAGGTCTGGGGCTGAAGCTTTCTTT.

The CDR3 DNA sequence: TGTGCCAGCAGGATAGACAGGGGTTATGGCTACACCTTC. Amino acid sequence: CASRIDRGYGYTF. The chain couples TRBV6-5 to TRBJ1-2; 8 nucleotides align to TRBD1. The CDR3 spans 13 residues. Germline V gene sequence: CDR1 MNHEY, CDR2 SVGAGI. V was clipped by 6 bases and J by 5 bases; unmatched bases: 5.

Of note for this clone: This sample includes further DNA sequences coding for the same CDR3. The CDR3 loop is CASSPYGGPTYNEQFF. CDR3 in DNA: TGTGCCAGCAGCCCCTACGGGGGGCCCACCTACAATGAGCAGTTCTTC. The chain employs TRBV7-9 and TRBJ2-1, with D perhaps matching TRBD2 (7 bases). CDR1 SEHNR and CDR2 FQNEAQ come from the germline V gene (reference sequence). The ends were cut back, 5 bases at V and 2 bases at J, with 16 bases in the middle. This CDR3 contains 16 residues.

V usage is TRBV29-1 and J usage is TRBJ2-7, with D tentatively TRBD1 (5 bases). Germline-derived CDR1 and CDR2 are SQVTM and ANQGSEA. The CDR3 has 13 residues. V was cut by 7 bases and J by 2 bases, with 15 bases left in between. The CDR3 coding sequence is TGCAGCGCCTTAGGGGCGGAAGCCTACGAGCAGTACTTC. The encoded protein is CSALGAEAYEQYF.

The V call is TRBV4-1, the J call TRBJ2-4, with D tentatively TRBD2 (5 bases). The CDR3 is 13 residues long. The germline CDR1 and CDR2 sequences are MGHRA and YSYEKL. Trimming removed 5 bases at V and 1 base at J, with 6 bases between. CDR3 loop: CASSGEAKNIQYF. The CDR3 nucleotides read TGCGCCAGCAGCGGGGAGGCCAAAAACATTCAGTACTTC.

The CDR3: CATSRDRQGQEYF. As DNA, the CDR3 is TGTGCCACCAGCAGAGACAGACAGGGCCAGGAGTATTTT. The rearrangement uses TRBV15 and TRBJ2-3; 7 bases map to TRBD1. With V trimmed by 0 bases and J by 13 bases, 7 bases remained unmatched. The CDR3 runs 13 residues. The germline V gene encodes CDR1 LNHNV and CDR2 YYDKDF (reference sequence). Looking up the rest from reference TRBV15 and TRBJ2-3 gives the full variable domain: DAMVIQNPRYQVTQFGKPVTLSCSQTLNHNVMYWYQQKSSQAPKLLFHYYDKDFNNEADTPDNFQSRRPNTSFCFLDIRSPGLGDTAMYLCATSRDRQGQEYFGPGTRLTVL.

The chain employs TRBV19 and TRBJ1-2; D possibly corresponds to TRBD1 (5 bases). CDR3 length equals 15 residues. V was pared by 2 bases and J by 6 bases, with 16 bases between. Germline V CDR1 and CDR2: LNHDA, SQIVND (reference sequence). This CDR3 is CASSIRGGERHGYTF. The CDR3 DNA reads TGTGCCAGTAGTATAAGAGGAGGGGAGAGGCATGGCTACACCTTC.

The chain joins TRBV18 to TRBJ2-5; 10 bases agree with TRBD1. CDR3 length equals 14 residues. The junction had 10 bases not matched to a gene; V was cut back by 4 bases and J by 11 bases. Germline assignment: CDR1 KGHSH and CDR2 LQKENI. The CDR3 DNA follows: TGTGCCAGCTCACGGGCGACAGGGGGCGAAGAGCAGTACTTC. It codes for CASSRATGGEEQYF.